What follows is one T cell receptor (beta chain) and its context. The CDR3 runs 13 residues. The V end was cut by 7 bases, the J end by 8 bases, with 15 bases between. Germline V gene lookup returns CDR1 SGHTA and CDR2 FQGNSA. A single record per CDR3 protein comes from TCRdb applying MiXCR to the 5' RACE reads. The data contain some 290,000 distinct CDR3 sequences, around 15% of them seen just once; the ten biggest clones take up roughly a fifth. These data come from a study of T-cell memory formation after mild COVID-19. Looking at the study overall: There were largely donor-specific TCR clusters.

V and J are TRBV7-2 and TRBJ2-1; tentatively, D is TRBD2 (6 bases). The sequenced sample consisted of PBMCs or a T cell subset sorted from them (not recorded which). The receptor was isolated from a young man who had mild COVID-19 (a few samples of this study predate the infection). Cell type and time point are not known. The CDR3 sequence is CASTRGSSDEQFF. In DNA, the CDR3 is TGTGCCAGCACGCGGGGTTCGAGCGATGAGCAGTTCTTC.